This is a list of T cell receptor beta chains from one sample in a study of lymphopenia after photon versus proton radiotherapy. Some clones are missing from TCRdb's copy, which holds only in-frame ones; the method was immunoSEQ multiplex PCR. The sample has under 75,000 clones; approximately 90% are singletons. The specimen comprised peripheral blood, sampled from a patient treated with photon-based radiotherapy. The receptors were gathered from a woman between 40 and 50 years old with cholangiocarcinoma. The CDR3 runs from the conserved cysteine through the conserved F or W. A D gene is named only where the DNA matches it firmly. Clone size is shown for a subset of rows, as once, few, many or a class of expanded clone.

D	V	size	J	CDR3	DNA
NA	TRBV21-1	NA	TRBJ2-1	CASSNSAETTGKPSYNEQFF	TGTGCCAGCAGCAATTCTGCGGAGACTACAGGCAAGCCATCCTACAATGAGCAGTTCTTC
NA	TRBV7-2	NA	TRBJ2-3	CASSTDTDTQYF	TGTGCCAGCAGTACAGACACAGATACGCAGTATTTT
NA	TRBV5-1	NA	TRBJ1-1	CASSFEGSEAFF	TGCGCCAGCAGCTTTGAGGGGTCTGAAGCTTTCTTT
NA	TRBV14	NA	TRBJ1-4	CASSHKDTTNEKLFF	TGTGCCAGCAGCCATAAAGACACAACTAATGAAAAACTGTTTTTT
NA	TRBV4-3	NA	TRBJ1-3	CASSQGPSSSGNTIYF	TGCGCCAGCAGCCAAGGTCCTTCATCCTCTGGAAACACCATATATTTT
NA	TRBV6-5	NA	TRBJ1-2	CASSARDRYYGYTF	TGTGCCAGCTCGGCCCGAGATCGGTACTATGGCTACACCTTC
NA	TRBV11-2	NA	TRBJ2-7	CASSSRGQDYEQYF	TGTGCCAGCAGCTCCCGGGGGCAGGATTACGAGCAGTACTTC
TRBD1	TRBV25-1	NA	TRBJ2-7	CASSEGTGDSNEQYF	TGTGCCAGCAGTGAGGGGACAGGGGACAGCAACGAGCAGTACTTC
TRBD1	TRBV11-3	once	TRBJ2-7	CASSFDRGYEQYF	TGTGCCAGCAGCTTCGACAGGGGCTACGAGCAGTACTTC
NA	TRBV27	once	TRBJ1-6	CASSLVPGSDNSPLHF	TGTGCCAGCAGTTTAGTCCCCGGGAGTGATAATTCACCCCTCCACTTT
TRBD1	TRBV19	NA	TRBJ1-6	CASSTRTGDSPLHF	TGTGCCAGTAGTACCAGGACAGGGGATTCACCCCTCCACTTT
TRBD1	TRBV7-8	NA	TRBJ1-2	CASSLRDRSYLGYGYTF	TGTGCCAGCAGCCTCCGGGACAGGTCCTATTTGGGGTATGGCTACACCTTC
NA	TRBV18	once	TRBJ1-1	CASSPEQGGFMNTEAFF	TGTGCCAGCTCACCAGAACAAGGAGGATTTATGAACACTGAAGCTTTCTTT
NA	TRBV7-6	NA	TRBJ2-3	CASSLSRTRASTDTQYF	TGTGCCAGCAGCTTATCCCGGACCCGAGCTAGCACAGATACGCAGTATTTT
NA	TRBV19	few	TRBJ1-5	CASSIWGNSNQPQHF	TGTGCCAGTAGTATTTGGGGGAATAGCAATCAGCCCCAGCATTTT
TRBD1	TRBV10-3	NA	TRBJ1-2	CATADRALLNYGYTF	TGTGCCACAGCTGACAGGGCCCTGCTGAACTATGGCTACACCTTC
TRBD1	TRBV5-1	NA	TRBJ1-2	CASSFGQGNGYTF	TGCGCCAGCAGCTTCGGACAGGGGAACGGCTACACCTTC
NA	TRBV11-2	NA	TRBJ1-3	CASSLRDVSGNTIYF	TGTGCCAGCAGCTTAAGGGATGTCTCCGGAAACACCATATATTTT
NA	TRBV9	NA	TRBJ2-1	CASSVSGTIYNEQFF	TGTGCCAGCAGCGTCTCGGGAACAATCTACAATGAGCAGTTCTTC
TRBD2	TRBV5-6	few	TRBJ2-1	CASSPTHGRGGLDEQFF	TGTGCCAGCAGCCCAACTCATGGGCGGGGGGGCCTCGATGAGCAGTTCTTC
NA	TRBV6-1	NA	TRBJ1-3	CASSGEKTAGNTIYF	TGTGCCAGCAGCGGAGAGAAGACGGCGGGAAACACCATATATTTT
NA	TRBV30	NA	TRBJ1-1	CAWSVQSSTEAFF	TGTGCCTGGAGTGTACAGTCGAGCACTGAAGCTTTCTTT
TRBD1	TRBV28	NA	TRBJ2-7	CASTQTGVFNEQYF	TGTGCCAGCACCCAGACAGGGGTTTTCAACGAGCAGTACTTC
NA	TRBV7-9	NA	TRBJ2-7	CASSSLQGNGYEQYF	TGTGCCAGCAGCTCTTTACAGGGTAATGGGTACGAGCAGTACTTC
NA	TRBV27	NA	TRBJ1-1	CASSGWGALSTEAFF	TGTGCCAGCAGTGGTTGGGGGGCGTTATCCACTGAAGCTTTCTTT
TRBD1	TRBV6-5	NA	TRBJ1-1	CASSTLGQRNTEAFF	TGTGCCAGCAGTACCCTGGGACAGCGGAACACTGAAGCTTTCTTT
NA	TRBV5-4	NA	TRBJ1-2	CASSLELRADYGYTF	TGTGCCAGCAGCTTGGAGCTCAGGGCCGACTATGGCTACACCTTC
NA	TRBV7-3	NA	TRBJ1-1	CASSFDAGTEAFF	TGTGCCAGCAGCTTTGATGCCGGCACTGAAGCTTTCTTT
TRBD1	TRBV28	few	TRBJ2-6	CASSGTGKGGANVLTF	TGTGCCAGCAGTGGGACAGGGAAGGGTGGGGCCAACGTCCTGACTTTC
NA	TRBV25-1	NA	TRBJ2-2	CASSPQGTGELFF	TGTGCCAGCAGCCCACAGGGCACCGGGGAGCTGTTTTTT